The 30 T cell receptor beta chains presented below share a single source sample, sequenced in a study of vaccination and CD4 T cells after COVID-19. CD4+ T cells that had been cultured provided DNA sequenced with the Oncomine TCR Beta short-read assay. TCRdb processed the PCR reads anew with MiXCR; each CDR3 protein has one entry. The profile covers over 10,000 distinct CDR3 sequences, with less than 80% appearing a single time and roughly 12% taken by the ten largest. Treatment in this sample: roughly nine-day PBMC culture with coronavirus spike peptide pools or control peptides (ViraFEST assay). No antigen has been assigned to these receptors. Material for sequencing was CD4+ T cells from blood, cultured in vitro. All receptors come from a human donor who had recovered from COVID-19.

This clonotype occurred a few times. V usage is TRBV10-3 and J usage is TRBJ2-5; tentative D call: TRBD1 (6 bases). Looked up from germline, CDR1 is ENHRY and CDR2 is SYGVKD. The CDR3 loop spans 13 amino acids. The ends were cut back, 6 bases at V and 1 base at J, with 9 bases in the middle. Here the CDR3 DNA reads TGTGCCATCAGACTAGGGGGCCAAGAGACCCAGTACTTC. Amino acid sequence: CAIRLGGQETQYF.

The V gene is TRBV4-1, the J gene TRBJ1-1, with D perhaps TRBD1 (6 bases). Germline values: CDR1 MGHRA, CDR2 YSYEKL. The CDR3 consists of 20 residues. Trimming removed 1 base from V and 4 bases from J, with 28 bases in between. The CDR3 nucleotides are TGCGCCAGCAGCCAAGGCACCTGGCGGAGGCCTAGGGGGATGAGCACTGAAGCTTTCTTT. Protein sequence: CASSQGTWRRPRGMSTEAFF.

This rearrangement joins TRBV6-2 or TRBV6-3 to TRBJ2-2, with D unresolved. The CDR3 has 13 amino acids. The germline CDR1 and CDR2 sequences are MNHEY and SVGEGT. Trimming took off 4 bases at V and 5 bases at J, with 8 bases between the two ends. Here the CDR3 DNA reads TGTGCCAGCAGTTTAGTGGAGACCGGGGAGCTGTTTTTT. This encodes CASSLVETGELFF.

The CDR3 loop reads CASSLGQFYGYTF. The CDR3 bases are TGTGCCAGCAGCCTGGGGCAGTTCTATGGCTACACCTTC. The chain joins TRBV7-9 to TRBJ1-2, with TRBD1 as a possible D gene (5 bases). The germline CDR1 and CDR2 sequences are SEHNR and FQNEAQ (reference sequence). V lost 5 bases, J lost 4 bases, and 11 bases lay in between. CDR3 length: 13 amino acids.

This clonotype has a single count. The chain uses TRBV4-2 and TRBJ2-3; possible D gene TRBD2, 6 bases. V gave up 2 bases and J gave up 1 base, with 13 bases separating them. The germline CDR1 and CDR2 sequences are LGHNA and YNFKEQ. The CDR3 covers 16 residues. The CDR3 nucleotides read TGTGCCAGCAGCCAAATCGGGGGACCTCGCACAGATACGCAGTATTTT. Its translation is CASSQIGGPRTDTQYF.

The chain joins TRBV20-1 to TRBJ2-5; 13 bases map to TRBD2. This CDR3 is built from 14 residues. V lost 4 bases to trimming and J lost 5 bases; unmatched junction nucleotides: 4. Germline V gives CDR1 DFQATT, CDR2 SNEGSKA (reference sequence). The CDR3 region has the DNA TGCAGTGCTAAACTAGCGGGAGGGCGTGAGACCCAGTACTTC. It translates to CSAKLAGGRETQYF.

The gene calls are TRBV18 and TRBJ1-2, with a weak D call TRBD1 (5 bases). Per germline, CDR1 KGHSH and CDR2 LQKENI. The CDR3 spans 14 residues. The V end lost 6 bases, the J end lost 4 bases, and 15 bases lay between the germline ends. The CDR3: CASSREGPLYGYTF. CDR3 nucleotides: TGTGCCAGCTCGCGGGAGGGACCCCTCTATGGCTACACCTTC.

This chain uses TRBV27 with TRBJ1-1, with a weak D call TRBD1 (5 bases). CDR1 MNHEY and CDR2 SMNVEV come from the germline V gene (reference sequence). The CDR3 contains 14 residues. Trimming removed 6 bases at V and 6 bases at J, with 17 bases between. The CDR3 reads CASRGGMGVSEAFF. The CDR3 DNA sequence: TGTGCCAGCAGGGGGGGGATGGGAGTCTCTGAAGCTTTCTTT.

Here the CDR3 reads CASSPASVQYF. CDR3 sequence (DNA): TGTGCCAGCAGCCCAGCGAGTGTGCAGTACTTC. The chain combines TRBV7-8 with TRBJ2-7; D is undetermined. The V end lost 5 bases, the J end lost 9 bases, and 11 bases lay between the germline ends. Germline lookup yields CDR1 SGHVS and CDR2 FQNEAQ. The CDR3 is 11 amino acids.

This clonotype has a handful of counts. The chain combines TRBV24-1 with TRBJ2-1; no firm D call. The V and J ends lost 0 bases and 8 bases respectively, with 16 bases between them. The CDR3 sequence is 16 residues long. CDR1 KGHDR and CDR2 SFDVKD come from the germline V gene. In DNA, the CDR3 is TGTGCCACCAGTGATTTGGGCGGCGGCGAGATCCATGAGCAGTTCTTC. Its translation is CATSDLGGGEIHEQFF.

This chain connects TRBV29-1 to TRBJ2-5, with 15 bases that match TRBD2. The CDR3 contains 17 residues. Unmatched junction bases numbered 5, after V lost 1 base and J lost 2 bases. The V gene's germline CDR1 is SQVTM and CDR2 ANQGSEA. CDR3 DNA sequence: TGCAGCGTTGAAGGGACTAGCGGGAGGGGAATTCAAGAGACCCAGTACTTC. This translates into CSVEGTSGRGIQETQYF.

The V gene is TRBV10-3, the J gene TRBJ2-1, with 10 positions matching TRBD2. The CDR3 is 14 residues long. J was trimmed by 4 bases and V by 7 bases; bases with no gene match: 4. Germline CDR1 and CDR2: ENHRY and SYGVKD. The CDR3 loop reads CAITGTSEYNEQFF. The CDR3 DNA reads TGTGCCATCACCGGGACTAGCGAGTACAATGAGCAGTTCTTC.

The chain links TRBV5-1 to TRBJ1-1; no reliable D call. Germline V gives CDR1 SGHRS, CDR2 YFSETQ. This CDR3 has 13 amino acids. V shed 4 bases and J shed 4 bases, with 11 bases lying between them. CDR3 amino acids: CASSGNSRTEAFF. The CDR3 DNA sequence: TGCGCCAGCAGCGGCAATAGCCGCACTGAAGCTTTCTTT. Full variable domain (remainder filled in from reference TRBV5-1 and TRBJ1-1): KAGVTQTPRYLIKTRGQQVTLSCSPISGHRSVSWYQQTPGQGLQFLFEYFSETQRNKGNFPGRFSGRQFSNSRSEMNVSTLELGDSALYLCASSGNSRTEAFFGQGTRLTVV.

This clonotype was seen a few times. The chain has TRBV6-1 and TRBJ2-5; D may be TRBD1 or TRBD2 (6 bases each). The CDR3 has 15 amino acids. V was trimmed by 2 bases and J by 4 bases, leaving 14 bases between them. Germline lookup yields CDR1 MNHNS and CDR2 SASEGT. The CDR3 nucleotides are TGTGCCAGCAGTGAACATGGGGGGCAGGGAGAGACCCAGTACTTC. This codes for CASSEHGGQGETQYF.

This clonotype was counted a few times. The CDR3 DNA sequence: TGCAGTGCTAGAGATCTCAGCGGGAGGGCCGGTAGAACAGATACGCAGTATTTT. It yields the protein CSARDLSGRAGRTDTQYF. The V gene is TRBV20-1, the J gene TRBJ2-3, with 10 bases fitting TRBD2. The germline gives CDR1 DFQATT, CDR2 SNEGSKA (reference sequence). The J segment lost 3 bases and the V segment lost 0 bases, leaving 12 bases of the junction unmatched. The CDR3 contains 18 residues.

The chain employs TRBV24-1 and TRBJ2-3, with D tentatively TRBD1 (6 bases). This CDR3 has 15 residues. Looked up from germline, CDR1 is KGHDR and CDR2 is SFDVKD. With 4 bases removed from V and 3 bases from J, the gap between germline ends came to 13 bases. CDR3 sequence: CATSDPGQTTDTQYF. The CDR3 bases are TGTGCCACCAGTGACCCCGGACAGACAACAGATACGCAGTATTTT.

The rearrangement links TRBV7-2 to TRBJ2-5; 10 nucleotides line up with TRBD2. V lost 5 bases, J lost 7 bases, and 10 bases stayed unmatched. This CDR3 spans 15 amino acids. In germline, CDR1 is SGHTA, CDR2 FQGNSA. The CDR3 here is CASSPEASGSGTQYF. The CDR3 DNA is TGTGCCAGCAGCCCCGAGGCTAGCGGGAGCGGGACCCAGTACTTC.

In its sample, this clonotype was seen a few times. The chain links TRBV2 to TRBJ1-5; D is possibly TRBD1 (5 bases). V lost 4 bases to trimming and J lost 1 base, with 11 bases between them. Germline V gives CDR1 SNHLY, CDR2 FYNNEI. This CDR3 is built from 15 residues. In nucleotides, the CDR3 is TGTGCCAGCAGTGCAGGGTCTGGAAGCAATCAGCCCCAGCATTTT. The encoded protein is CASSAGSGSNQPQHF.

The chain employs TRBV20-1 and TRBJ2-3; D gene uncertain. This CDR3 region has 15 residues. Trimming left V 4 bases short and J 0 bases short, with 14 bases between. Germline loops: CDR1 DFQATT, CDR2 SNEGSKA (reference sequence). The CDR3, as DNA: TGCAGTGCTACCAGGTCGGCGGCTAGCACAGATACGCAGTATTTT. Amino acids: CSATRSAASTDTQYF.

The chain is built from TRBV20-1 and TRBJ2-2; tentative D call: TRBD1 (6 bases). The CDR3 runs 13 residues. Trimming removed 7 bases from V and 9 bases from J, with 18 bases in between. Germline lookup yields CDR1 DFQATT and CDR2 SNEGSKA (reference sequence). The CDR3, as DNA: TGCAGTGTTACAACGACAGGTGGTCGGGAGCTGTTTTTT. Translation: CSVTTTGGRELFF.

This chain joins TRBV6-2 or TRBV6-3 and TRBJ1-2; D is possibly TRBD1 (5 bases). V was shortened by 7 bases and J by 2 bases, with 5 bases between the two germline ends. Germline V CDR1 and CDR2: MNHEY, SVGEGT. CDR3 size: 11 residues. CDR3 nucleotides: TGTGCCAGCACAGGGAACTATGGCTACACCTTC. It specifies CASTGNYGYTF.

This clonotype was seen a single time. The V and J genes are TRBV19 and TRBJ1-2; 11 bases are shared with TRBD1. The germline V gene has CDR1 LNHDA and CDR2 SQIVND (reference sequence). CDR3 length: 14 amino acids. J gave up 3 bases and V 7 bases, and 4 bases lay outside the gene matches. The CDR3 DNA reads as TGTGCCAGTACGGACAGGGGGCTTGACTATGGCTACACCTTC. This sequence encodes CASTDRGLDYGYTF.

This clonotype was seen a handful of times. This chain connects TRBV15 to TRBJ2-5; D is perhaps TRBD2 (5 bases). This CDR3 has 13 amino acids. Trimming stripped 8 bases from V and 7 bases from J, with 17 bases between. Germline values: CDR1 LNHNV, CDR2 YYDKDF (reference sequence). The CDR3 is CATGLGRSRTQYF. The CDR3 DNA follows: TGTGCCACCGGACTCGGGCGGTCCCGGACCCAGTACTTC. Full variable domain (missing parts from reference TRBV15 and TRBJ2-5): DAMVIQNPRYQVTQFGKPVTLSCSQTLNHNVMYWYQQKSSQAPKLLFHYYDKDFNNEADTPDNFQSRRPNTSFCFLDIRSPGLGDTAMYLCATGLGRSRTQYFGPGTRLLVL.

J is TRBJ2-3 and V is TRBV20-1; possible D gene TRBD2, 6 bases. The length of the CDR3 is 15 residues. Germline CDR1 is DFQATT and CDR2 is SNEGSKA (reference sequence). Trimming left V 0 bases short and J 2 bases short, with 12 bases between. The CDR3 is CSARDAGSPTDTQYF. The CDR3 DNA reads TGCAGTGCTAGAGATGCCGGGAGCCCCACAGATACGCAGTATTTT.

The V gene is TRBV12-3 or TRBV12-4, the J gene TRBJ1-6; D gene unclear. The CDR3 sequence is 12 residues long. V lost 6 bases and J 6 bases, leaving 6 bases between the germline ends. CDR3 nucleotide sequence: TGTGCCAGCAGCCACAGTAATTCACCCCTCCACTTT. This sequence encodes CASSHSNSPLHF.

The CDR3 reads CASSQGQGADQPQHF. The CDR3 bases are TGTGCCAGCAGTCAGGGACAGGGGGCCGATCAGCCCCAGCATTTT. This rearrangement joins TRBV12-3 or TRBV12-4 to TRBJ1-5; 12 bases fit TRBD1. J was trimmed by 5 bases and V by 5 bases; bases with no gene match: 4. The CDR3 length is 15 residues.

The rearrangement links TRBV7-6 to TRBJ2-5; no clear D. The CDR3 is 17 residues long. Germline V gives CDR1 SGHVS, CDR2 FNYEAQ. V lost 4 bases to trimming and J lost 3 bases, with 21 bases between them. Here the CDR3 reads CASSSWPGPNQKETQYF. CDR3 nucleotide sequence: TGTGCCAGCAGCTCCTGGCCGGGCCCGAATCAAAAAGAGACCCAGTACTTC.

This clonotype was counted a few times. This chain joins TRBV5-4 and TRBJ1-4, with D perhaps matching TRBD1 (5 bases). V was shortened by 2 bases and J by 6 bases, with 11 bases between the two germline ends. CDR3 length: 14 residues. Germline CDR1 SGHNT, CDR2 YYREEE (reference sequence). CDR3 region: CASSLRQGDEKLFF. In nucleotides, the CDR3 is TGTGCCAGCAGCTTAAGGCAGGGTGATGAAAAACTGTTTTTT.

The J gene is TRBJ2-7, the V gene TRBV6-1; 7 nucleotides line up with TRBD2. V was clipped by 3 bases and J by 0 bases; unmatched bases: 5. Germline CDR1 and CDR2: MNHNS and SASEGT. The CDR3 consists of 15 residues. This CDR3 reads CASSEMAGDSYEQYF. CDR3 sequence (DNA): TGTGCCAGCAGTGAGATGGCGGGAGACTCCTACGAGCAGTACTTC.

The table lists this clonotype with a few counts. This chain links TRBV19 with TRBJ1-5; D not certain. Looked up from germline, CDR1 is LNHDA and CDR2 is SQIVND (reference sequence). With 7 bases removed from V and 0 bases from J, the gap between germline ends came to 10 bases. CDR3 length: 14 amino acids. Here the CDR3 DNA reads TGTGCCAGTAAAGTCCAGAATAGCAATCAGCCCCAGCATTTT. It yields the protein CASKVQNSNQPQHF.